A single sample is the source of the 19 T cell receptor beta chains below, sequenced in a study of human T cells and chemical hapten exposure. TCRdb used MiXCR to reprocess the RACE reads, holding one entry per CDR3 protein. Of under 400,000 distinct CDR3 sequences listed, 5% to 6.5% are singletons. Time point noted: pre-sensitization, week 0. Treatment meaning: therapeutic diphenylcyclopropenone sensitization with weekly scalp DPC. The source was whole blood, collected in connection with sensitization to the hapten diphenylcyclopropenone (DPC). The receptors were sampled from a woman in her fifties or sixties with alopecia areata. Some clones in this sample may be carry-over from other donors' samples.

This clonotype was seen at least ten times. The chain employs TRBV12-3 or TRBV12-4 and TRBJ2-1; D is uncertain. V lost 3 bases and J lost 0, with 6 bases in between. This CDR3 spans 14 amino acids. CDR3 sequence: CASSFANSYNEQFF. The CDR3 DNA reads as TGTGCCAGCAGTTTCGCAAACTCCTACAATGAGCAGTTCTTC.

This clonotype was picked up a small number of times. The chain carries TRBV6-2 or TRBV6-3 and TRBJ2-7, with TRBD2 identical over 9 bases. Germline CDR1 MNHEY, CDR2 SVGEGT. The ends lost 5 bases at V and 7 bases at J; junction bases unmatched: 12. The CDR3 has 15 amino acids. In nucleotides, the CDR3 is TGTGCCAGCAGTGCGACTAGCGGTCTCACTAGGGAGCAGTACTTC. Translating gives CASSATSGLTREQYF.

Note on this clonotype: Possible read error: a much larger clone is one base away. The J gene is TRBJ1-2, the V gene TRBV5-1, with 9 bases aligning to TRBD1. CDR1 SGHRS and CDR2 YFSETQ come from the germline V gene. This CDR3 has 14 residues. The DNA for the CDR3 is TGCTCCAGCAGCTGGGGACAGGGAGACTATGGCTACACCTTC. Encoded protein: CSSSWGQGDYGYTF.

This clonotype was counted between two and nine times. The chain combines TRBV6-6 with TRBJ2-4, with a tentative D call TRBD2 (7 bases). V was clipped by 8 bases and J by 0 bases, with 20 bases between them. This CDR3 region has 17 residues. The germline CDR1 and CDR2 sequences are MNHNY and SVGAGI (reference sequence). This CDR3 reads CASRLRGGGVAKNIQYF. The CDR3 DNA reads TGTGCCAGCCGCCTGCGGGGAGGGGGGGTAGCCAAAAACATTCAGTACTTC.

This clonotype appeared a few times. The CDR3 nucleotides read TGCAGCGGACGAAGGGGCAACGTCCTGACTTTC. Residues: CSGRRGNVLTF. The rearrangement uses TRBV29-1 and TRBJ2-6, with TRBD1 as a possible D gene (5 bases). The V end lost 7 bases, the J end lost 9 bases, and 10 bases lay between the germline ends. The CDR3 is made up of 11 amino acids. Germline loops: CDR1 SQVTM, CDR2 ANQGSEA.

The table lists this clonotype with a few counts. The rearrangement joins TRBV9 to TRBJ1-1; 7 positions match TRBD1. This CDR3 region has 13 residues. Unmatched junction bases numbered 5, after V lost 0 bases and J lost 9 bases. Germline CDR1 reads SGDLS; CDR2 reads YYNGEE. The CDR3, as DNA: TGTGCCAGCAGCGTAGATCCGACAGGGCAAGCTTTCTTT. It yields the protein CASSVDPTGQAFF.

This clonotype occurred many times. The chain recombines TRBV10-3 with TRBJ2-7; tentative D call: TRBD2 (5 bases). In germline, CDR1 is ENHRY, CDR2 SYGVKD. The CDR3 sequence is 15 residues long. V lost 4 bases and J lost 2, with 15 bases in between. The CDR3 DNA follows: TGTGCCATCAGTGTTCGAAAGGGAGACCCCTACGAGCAGTACTTC. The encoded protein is CAISVRKGDPYEQYF.

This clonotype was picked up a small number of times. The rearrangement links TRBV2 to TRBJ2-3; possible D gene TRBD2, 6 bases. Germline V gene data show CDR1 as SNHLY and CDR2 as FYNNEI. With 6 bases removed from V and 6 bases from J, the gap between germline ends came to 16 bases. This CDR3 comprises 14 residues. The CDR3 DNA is TGTGCCAGCAGCGGGAGTCCTAAGCTTGATACGCAGTATTTT. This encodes CASSGSPKLDTQYF.

The CDR3, as DNA: TGTGCCAGCACCAACCCTGGGGCCGAAGATACGCAGTATTTT. The encoded protein is CASTNPGAEDTQYF. This chain links TRBV6-5 with TRBJ2-3; maybe TRBD1 (5 bases). V shed 7 bases and J shed 5 bases, with 16 bases lying between them. This CDR3 is 14 amino acids long. The germline V gene has CDR1 MNHEY and CDR2 SVGAGI.

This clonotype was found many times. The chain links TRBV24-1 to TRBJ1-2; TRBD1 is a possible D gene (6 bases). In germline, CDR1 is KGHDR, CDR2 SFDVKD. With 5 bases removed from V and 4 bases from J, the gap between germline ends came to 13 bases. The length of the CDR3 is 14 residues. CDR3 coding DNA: TGTGCCACCAGTGCCACGGACAGCTCCTATGGCTACACCTTC. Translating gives CATSATDSSYGYTF.

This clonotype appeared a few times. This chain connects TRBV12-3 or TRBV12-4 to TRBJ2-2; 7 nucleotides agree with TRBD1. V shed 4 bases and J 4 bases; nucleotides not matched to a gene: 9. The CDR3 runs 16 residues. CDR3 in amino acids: CASSSRGGVGTGELFF. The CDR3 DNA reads TGTGCCAGCAGTTCTCGAGGGGGCGTGGGCACCGGGGAGCTGTTTTTT.

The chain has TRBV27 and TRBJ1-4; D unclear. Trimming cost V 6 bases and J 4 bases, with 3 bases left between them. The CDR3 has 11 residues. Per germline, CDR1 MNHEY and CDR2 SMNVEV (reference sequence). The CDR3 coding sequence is TGTGCCAGCAGGTATAATGAAAAACTGTTTTTT. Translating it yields CASRYNEKLFF.

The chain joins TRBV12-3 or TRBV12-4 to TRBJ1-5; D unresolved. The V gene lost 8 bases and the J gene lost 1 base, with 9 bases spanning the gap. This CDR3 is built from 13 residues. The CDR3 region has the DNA TGTGCCAGCCGTAGTGTAAGCAATCAGCCCCAGCATTTT. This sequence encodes CASRSVSNQPQHF.

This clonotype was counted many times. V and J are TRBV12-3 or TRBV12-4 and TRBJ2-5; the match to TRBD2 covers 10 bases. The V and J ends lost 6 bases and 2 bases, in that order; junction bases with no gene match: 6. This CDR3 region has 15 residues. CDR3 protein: CASRFTSGDQETQYF. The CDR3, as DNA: TGTGCCAGCAGATTTACTAGCGGGGATCAAGAGACCCAGTACTTC.

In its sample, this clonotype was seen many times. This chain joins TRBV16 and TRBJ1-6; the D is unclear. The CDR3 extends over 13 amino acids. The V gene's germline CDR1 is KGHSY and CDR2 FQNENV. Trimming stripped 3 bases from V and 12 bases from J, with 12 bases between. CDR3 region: CASSQAEWQPLHF. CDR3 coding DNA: TGTGCCAGCAGCCAGGCAGAATGGCAACCCCTCCACTTT.

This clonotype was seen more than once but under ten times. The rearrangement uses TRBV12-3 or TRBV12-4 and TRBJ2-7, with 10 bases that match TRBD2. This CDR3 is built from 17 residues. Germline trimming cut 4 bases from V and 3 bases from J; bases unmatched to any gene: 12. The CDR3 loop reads CASSSRSPGTSVYEQYF. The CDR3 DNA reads TGTGCCAGCAGTTCCCGAAGCCCCGGGACTAGCGTCTACGAGCAGTACTTC.

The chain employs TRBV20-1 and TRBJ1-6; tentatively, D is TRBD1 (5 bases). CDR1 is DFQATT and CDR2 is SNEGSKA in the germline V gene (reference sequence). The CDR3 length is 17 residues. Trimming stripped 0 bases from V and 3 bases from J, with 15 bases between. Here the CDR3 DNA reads TGCAGTGCTAGAGATGCGAATGGACAAGACTATAATTCACCCCTCCACTTT. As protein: CSARDANGQDYNSPLHF.

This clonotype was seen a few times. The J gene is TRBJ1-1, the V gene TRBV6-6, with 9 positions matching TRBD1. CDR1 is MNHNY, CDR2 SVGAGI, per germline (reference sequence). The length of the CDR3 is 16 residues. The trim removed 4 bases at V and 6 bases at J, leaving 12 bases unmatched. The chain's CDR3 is CASSLTPQGANAEAFF. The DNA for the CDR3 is TGTGCCAGCAGTTTAACCCCACAGGGGGCAAACGCTGAAGCTTTCTTT.

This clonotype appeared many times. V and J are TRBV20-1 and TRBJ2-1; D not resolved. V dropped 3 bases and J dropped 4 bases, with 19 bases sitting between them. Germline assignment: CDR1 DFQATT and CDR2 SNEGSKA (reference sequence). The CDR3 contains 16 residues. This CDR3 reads CSASTLTPSPYNEQFF. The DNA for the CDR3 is TGCAGTGCTAGCACTCTCACCCCTTCCCCTTACAATGAGCAGTTCTTC.